These 2 T cell receptor beta chains were sequenced from one sample in a study of early T cells in non-severe SARS-CoV-2 infection. Via MiXCR, TCRdb re-called the 5' RACE reads, giving one row per CDR3 protein. The data contain fewer than 90,000 distinct CDR3 sequences, 11% to 15% of them seen just once; the ten biggest clones take up approximately 11%. The sample consisted of whole blood. These receptors came from an adult who was a healthcare worker with PCR-confirmed SARS-CoV-2 infection or an uninfected control (not recorded which).

J is TRBJ1-6 and V is TRBV7-2, with 8 bases matching TRBD1. Germline V gives CDR1 SGHTA, CDR2 FQGNSA. J was trimmed by 0 bases and V by 5 bases; bases with no gene match: 6. There are 17 residues in the CDR3. The CDR3 bases are TGTGCCAGCAGCGACAGGGGCGGGAGCTCCTATAATTCACCCCTCCACTTT. Encoded protein: CASSDRGGSSYNSPLHF. Variable domain in full (rest from reference TRBV7-2 and TRBJ1-6): GAGVSQSPSNKVTEKGKDVELRCDPISGHTALYWYRQSLGQGLEFLIYFQGNSAPDKSGLPSDRFSAERTGGSVSTLTIQRTQQEDSAVYLCASSDRGGSSYNSPLHFGNGTRLTVT.

This clonotype was seen many times. The chain is built from TRBV7-8 and TRBJ1-4; D unclear. Germline assignment: CDR1 SGHVS and CDR2 FQNEAQ. The CDR3 sequence is 15 residues long. Trimming took off 6 bases at V and 4 bases at J, with 15 bases between the two ends. CDR3 region: CASRPLQAGNEKLFF. In DNA, the CDR3 is TGTGCCAGCAGACCCCTTCAGGCGGGTAATGAAAAACTGTTTTTT.